The 24 T cell receptor beta chains below were found in one sample sequenced in a study of blood T cell repertoires in COVID-19. Profiling relied on immunoSEQ multiplex PCR, and the TCRdb table lists in-frame clones only, not all of them. The sample has 100,000 or so clones, roughly 90% seen once; the top ten hold 7% to 9%. Sample: peripheral blood. The receptors were sampled from a man younger than 40 in a cohort sampled during active COVID-19.

The V and J genes are TRBV2 and TRBJ1-1; tentatively, D is TRBD1 (5 bases). The CDR3 loop spans 14 amino acids. Germline V gene sequence: CDR1 SNHLY, CDR2 FYNNEI. Trimming took off 7 bases at V and 2 bases at J, with 14 bases between the two ends. CDR3 protein: CASTLGQGNTEAFF. The CDR3 DNA sequence: TGTGCCAGCACGCTGGGTCAGGGTAACACTGAAGCTTTCTTT. Drawing the rest from reference TRBV2 and TRBJ1-1, the complete variable domain is EPEVTQTPSHQVTQMGQEVILRCVPISNHLYFYWYRQILGQKVEFLVSFYNNEISEKSEIFDDQFSVERPDGSNFTLKIRSTKLEDSAMYFCASTLGQGNTEAFFGQGTRLTVV.

This clone is a singleton in its sample. The chain carries TRBV7-2 and TRBJ1-3; 7 bases agree with TRBD1. V shed 4 bases, J shed 1 base, and the junction held 4 bases outside the gene matches. The CDR3 contains 15 residues. CDR1 is SGHTA and CDR2 is FQGNSA in the germline V gene. In nucleotides, the CDR3 is TGTGCCAGCAGCTCGGCGACAGGGTCTGGAAACACCATATATTTT. Translation gives CASSSATGSGNTIYF. Full variable domain (remainder filled in from reference TRBV7-2 and TRBJ1-3): GAGVSQSPSNKVTEKGKDVELRCDPISGHTALYWYRQSLGQGLEFLIYFQGNSAPDKSGLPSDRFSAERTGGSVSTLTIQRTQQEDSAVYLCASSSATGSGNTIYFGEGSWLTVV.

The chain carries TRBV9 and TRBJ1-2; D is unresolved. The CDR3 extends over 14 amino acids. The V gene's germline CDR1 is SGDLS and CDR2 YYNGEE. The V end was cut by 4 bases, the J end by 1 base, with 11 bases between. The CDR3 region is CASSNPRGNYGYTF. The CDR3 bases are TGTGCCAGCAGCAACCCACGGGGTAACTATGGCTACACCTTC.

This clone is labeled medium-sized. The chain combines TRBV7-2 with TRBJ2-1, with 9 positions matching TRBD2. The germline CDR1 and CDR2 sequences are SGHTA and FQGNSA. This CDR3 has 14 amino acids. V shed 1 base, J shed 9 bases, and the junction held 4 bases outside the gene matches. Here the CDR3 DNA reads TGTGCCAGCAGCTTAGATCTAGCGGGGACTGAGCAGTTCTTC. Amino acid sequence: CASSLDLAGTEQFF.

The CDR3 DNA follows: TGTGCCAGCAGTTACGTATCAGGGGGCGCTGACTATGGCTACACCTTC. It translates to CASSYVSGGADYGYTF. The V call is TRBV6-6, the J call TRBJ1-2, with 8 bases aligning to TRBD1. The CDR3 spans 16 residues. The ends lost 2 bases at V and 3 bases at J; junction bases unmatched: 8. Germline CDR1 MNHNY, CDR2 SVGAGI (reference sequence).

CDR3 sequence: CSVVNRENYGYTF. The CDR3 DNA reads TGCAGCGTTGTAAACAGGGAAAACTATGGCTACACCTTC. V gene TRBV29-1 combines with J gene TRBJ1-2; maybe TRBD1 (6 bases). V lost 4 bases, J lost 2 bases, and 11 bases lay in between. CDR3 length: 13 residues. In germline, CDR1 is SQVTM, CDR2 ANQGSEA.

The CDR3 nucleotides read TGTGCCAGCAGTCTGACAGGGAGTCCGAATTCACCCCTCCACTTT. Translating gives CASSLTGSPNSPLHF. This sequence joins TRBV25-1 and TRBJ1-6; 7 bases fit TRBD1. The CDR3 contains 15 residues. V trimming: 5 bases; J trimming: 7 bases; junction bases outside the gene matches: 8. Germline CDR1 MGHDK, CDR2 SYGVNS.

The gene calls are TRBV29-1 and TRBJ2-2; 10 bases map to TRBD1. Germline assignment: CDR1 SQVTM and CDR2 ANQGSEA. J lost 3 bases, V lost 3 bases, and 7 bases had no gene match. This CDR3 comprises 16 residues. The CDR3 DNA is TGCAGCGTTGACTCACGAGGGACAGGGGACACCGGGGAGCTGTTTTTT. Encoded protein: CSVDSRGTGDTGELFF.

The chain recombines TRBV6-2 or TRBV6-3 with TRBJ1-5; 9 nucleotides agree with TRBD1. This CDR3 contains 16 residues. With V trimmed by 2 bases and J by 3 bases, 5 bases remained unmatched. Germline CDR1 reads MNHEY; CDR2 reads SVGEGT. The chain's CDR3 is CASSYQGTGPNQPQHF. CDR3 nucleotides: TGTGCCAGCAGTTACCAGGGGACAGGGCCCAATCAGCCCCAGCATTTT.

V gene TRBV11-2 combines with J gene TRBJ2-3; 8 nucleotides match TRBD1. This CDR3 comprises 13 residues. V lost 5 bases and J lost 2; bases outside the gene matches: 0. Germline V gene sequence: CDR1 SGHAT, CDR2 FQNNGV. CDR3 sequence: CASSQGATDTQYF. CDR3 bases: TGTGCCAGCAGCCAGGGGGCCACAGATACGCAGTATTTT.

The CDR3 bases are TGTGCCAGCAGCTCGTCTAACTATGGCTACACCTTC. Protein sequence: CASSSSNYGYTF. V is TRBV7-9 and J is TRBJ1-2; D is uncertain. Germline values: CDR1 SEHNR, CDR2 FQNEAQ (reference sequence). Trimming cost V 4 bases and J 0 bases, with 3 bases left between them. CDR3 length: 12 residues.

This rearrangement joins TRBV6-2 or TRBV6-3 to TRBJ2-3; TRBD1 might be the D (5 bases). CDR1 is MNHEY and CDR2 is SVGEGT in the germline V gene. The CDR3 extends over 18 amino acids. Trimming took 2 bases from V and 5 from J, leaving 23 bases between them. CDR3 sequence: CASSYPDYRTPKGDTQYF. The DNA for the CDR3 is TGTGCCAGCAGTTACCCTGATTACCGGACACCTAAGGGAGATACGCAGTATTTT.

This chain uses TRBV5-4 with TRBJ1-6; 9 positions agree with TRBD1. Germline V lookup: CDR1 SGHNT, CDR2 YYREEE (reference sequence). V was clipped by 7 bases and J by 11 bases; unmatched bases: 7. The CDR3 covers 13 residues. CDR3 region: CASQQGAWTPLHF. CDR3 bases: TGTGCCAGCCAACAGGGGGCATGGACACCCCTCCACTTT.

This rearrangement joins TRBV7-8 to TRBJ1-2; 12 positions agree with TRBD1. The CDR3 loop spans 16 amino acids. Germline CDR1 SGHVS, CDR2 FQNEAQ. V was clipped by 7 bases and J by 3 bases; unmatched bases: 9. CDR3 nucleotides: TGTGCCAGCACCACCAGCGGGACAGGGGGCTACTATGGCTACACCTTC. As protein: CASTTSGTGGYYGYTF.

CDR3 coding DNA: TGTGCCAGCAGCTTGGATAGTTGGGGACACCAGAACACTGAAGCTTTCTTT. It encodes CASSLDSWGHQNTEAFF. The genes are TRBV5-6 and TRBJ1-1; perhaps TRBD1 as D (6 bases). Deletions cut 0 bases from V and 1 base from J, with 16 bases between. CDR1 and CDR2 (germline): SGHDT, YYEEEE. CDR3 length: 17 amino acids.

The chain has TRBV7-8 and TRBJ2-7; 9 bases are shared with TRBD1. Unmatched junction bases numbered 7, after V lost 5 bases and J lost 2 bases. The CDR3 consists of 15 residues. Germline V CDR1 and CDR2: SGHVS, FQNEAQ. CDR3: CASSVSGTGTYEQYF. As DNA, the CDR3 is TGTGCCAGCAGCGTATCCGGGACAGGGACCTACGAGCAGTACTTC.

The rearrangement uses TRBV6-2 or TRBV6-3 and TRBJ2-1; unclear D gene. Germline CDR1 and CDR2: MNHEY and SVGEGT. The CDR3 extends over 13 amino acids. Trimming removed 7 bases from V and 7 bases from J, with 14 bases in between. The CDR3 region has the DNA TGTGCCAGCAACCCCATGGAGTTTAATGAGCAGTTCTTC. It codes for CASNPMEFNEQFF.

V usage is TRBV18 and J usage is TRBJ2-5, with D possibly matching TRBD1 (6 bases). The V and J ends lost 5 bases and 5 bases respectively, with 21 bases between them. The CDR3 spans 16 residues. Germline loops: CDR1 KGHSH, CDR2 LQKENI. CDR3 nucleotides: TGTGCCAGCTCAACCGACCGCCAGGGGCGGTGGGAGACCCAGTACTTC. As protein: CASSTDRQGRWETQYF.

This rearrangement joins TRBV19 to TRBJ1-4; maybe TRBD1 (5 bases). V was shortened by 2 bases and J by 3 bases, with 10 bases between the two germline ends. This CDR3 has 15 amino acids. CDR1 LNHDA and CDR2 SQIVND come from the germline V gene (reference sequence). CDR3: CASSIRGRANEKLFF. CDR3 DNA: TGTGCCAGTAGTATAAGGGGTCGGGCTAATGAAAAACTGTTTTTT.

J is TRBJ2-3 and V is TRBV3-1 (or the pseudogene TRBV3-2), with 7 nucleotides matching TRBD2. The V gene's germline CDR1 is LGHDT and CDR2 YNNKEL (reference sequence). The CDR3 totals 16 residues. The J segment lost 3 bases and the V segment lost 4 bases, leaving 10 bases of the junction unmatched. The CDR3 coding sequence is TGTGCCAGCAGCCCCCAGCGGGGCGCTGGAACAGATACGCAGTATTTT. Translation gives CASSPQRGAGTDTQYF.

The genes are TRBV27 and TRBJ1-5; D ambiguous. The CDR3 is 15 amino acids. CDR1 MNHEY and CDR2 SMNVEV come from the germline V gene (reference sequence). With 8 bases removed from V and 0 bases from J, the gap between germline ends came to 14 bases. CDR3 nucleotides: TGTGCCAGCCAGTTGCACCAATCTAGCAATCAGCCCCAGCATTTT. It yields the protein CASQLHQSSNQPQHF.

The chain combines TRBV5-6 with TRBJ2-2; D possibly corresponds to TRBD2 (5 bases). The CDR3 contains 14 residues. Deletions cut 4 bases from V and 6 bases from J, with 13 bases between. The germline CDR1 and CDR2 sequences are SGHDT and YYEEEE. In nucleotides, the CDR3 is TGTGCCAGCAGCGTTACCTTCGGGGCCGGGGAGCTGTTTTTT. It yields the protein CASSVTFGAGELFF.

The chain joins TRBV3-1 (or the pseudogene TRBV3-2) to TRBJ2-2; possible D gene TRBD1, 5 bases. V was shortened by 3 bases and J by 3 bases, with 14 bases between the two germline ends. Germline values: CDR1 LGHDT, CDR2 YNNKEL (reference sequence). The CDR3 is made up of 16 amino acids. For the CDR3, the DNA is TGTGCCAGCAGCCACGCGGCCAGGGAAGACACCGGGGAGCTGTTTTTT. Protein sequence: CASSHAAREDTGELFF.

This clone was picked up a small number of times. This rearrangement joins TRBV7-2 to TRBJ1-6, with 9 nucleotides matching TRBD1. J gave up 9 bases and V 5 bases, and 8 bases lay outside the gene matches. CDR1 and CDR2 (germline): SGHTA, FQGNSA. CDR3 length equals 15 residues. CDR3 in DNA: TGTGCCAGCAGCCTAACAGGGGGCGAAGGTTCACCCCTCCACTTT. It is translated as CASSLTGGEGSPLHF.